A single sample gave rise to the 24 T cell receptor beta chains below, sequenced in a study of blood T cell repertoires in COVID-19. Assay: immunoSEQ multiplex PCR; the TCRdb copy retains only in-frame clones and omits some. The data contain 350,000 to 400,000 clones, around 87% of them seen just once; the ten biggest clones take up around 1.9%. Material for sequencing was PBMCs or T cells enriched from blood (not recorded which). The receptors were sampled from a man between 40 and 49 years old in a cohort exposed to, infected with or recovered from COVID-19 (not recorded which).

CDR3 nucleotide sequence: TGTGCCAGCACCCAAACGACAAACCGAATCAAGCCCCAGCATTTT. Amino acids: CASTQTTNRIKPQHF. This chain uses TRBV5-8 with TRBJ1-5; D not certain. CDR3 length equals 15 residues. Germline CDR1 SGHTS, CDR2 YDEGEE. The V end was cut by 6 bases, the J end by 8 bases, with 21 bases between.

V and J are TRBV4-1 and TRBJ1-5; D possibly corresponds to TRBD1 (6 bases). Per germline, CDR1 MGHRA and CDR2 YSYEKL. The CDR3 spans 17 residues. V lost 0 bases to trimming and J lost 3 bases, with 15 bases between them. CDR3 amino acids: CASSQDGGASYNQPQHF. The CDR3 region has the DNA TGCGCCAGCAGCCAAGATGGGGGGGCGAGTTACAATCAGCCCCAGCATTTT.

This chain joins TRBV2 and TRBJ2-1, with TRBD2 identical over 9 bases. This CDR3 comprises 15 residues. Germline CDR1 is SNHLY and CDR2 is FYNNEI. Trimming at V came to 4 bases and at J to 6 bases, leaving 7 bases not matched to a gene. CDR3 residues: CASSGLAGPFNEQFF. The CDR3 region has the DNA TGTGCCAGCAGTGGGCTAGCGGGGCCTTTCAATGAGCAGTTCTTC.

The sample holds a few counts of this clone. The chain is built from TRBV6-5 and TRBJ2-2, with a possible D match to TRBD2 (6 bases). Germline V lookup: CDR1 MNHEY, CDR2 SVGAGI. The CDR3 is 15 residues long. The V and J ends lost 5 bases and 4 bases respectively, with 14 bases between them. CDR3 coding DNA: TGTGCCAGCAGTCACCGTAGCGGCCGCACCGGGGAGCTGTTTTTT. Its translation is CASSHRSGRTGELFF.

The V call is TRBV12-5, the J call TRBJ2-4; tentatively, D is TRBD2 (7 bases). The germline CDR1 and CDR2 sequences are LGHNT and FRNRAP. V was shortened by 5 bases and J by 1 base, with 9 bases between the two germline ends. The CDR3 contains 14 residues. Here the CDR3 reads CASGGGGAKNIQYF. The CDR3 bases are TGTGCTAGTGGTGGGGGGGGCGCCAAAAACATTCAGTACTTC.

In its sample, this clone was seen once. The CDR3 bases are TGTGCCAGCAGCCCCATTATTGGCTCCGGGGAGCTGTTTTTT. Translation gives CASSPIIGSGELFF. The genes are TRBV11-2 and TRBJ2-2; D remains unclear. The CDR3 runs 14 residues. V lost 5 bases, J lost 6 bases, and 13 bases lay in between. The germline gives CDR1 SGHAT, CDR2 FQNNGV.

The chain is built from TRBV4-1 and TRBJ2-7; 14 bases match TRBD2. The CDR3 spans 21 residues. J lost 0 bases, V lost 3 bases, and 16 bases had no gene match. Germline loops: CDR1 MGHRA, CDR2 YSYEKL. The CDR3 reads CASSQGIVGLAGERSSYEQYF. CDR3 bases: TGCGCCAGCAGCCAGGGAATAGTGGGACTAGCGGGAGAAAGAAGCTCCTACGAGCAGTACTTC.

The chain is built from TRBV7-2 and TRBJ1-2; D is ambiguous. The CDR3 covers 13 residues. Trimming left V 5 bases short and J 7 bases short, with 14 bases between. In germline, CDR1 is SGHTA, CDR2 FQGNSA. The DNA for the CDR3 is TGTGCCAGCAGCGACCAAGGGAGCAGTGGCTACACCTTC. It translates to CASSDQGSSGYTF.

The chain is built from TRBV12-5 and TRBJ1-5; 9 nucleotides match TRBD1. Germline values: CDR1 LGHNT, CDR2 FRNRAP. Germline trimming cut 6 bases from V and 2 bases from J; bases unmatched to any gene: 11. The CDR3 length is 17 residues. DNA for the CDR3: TGTGCTAGTGGCCCAGAAAGCCGGACAGGGGGCAATCAGCCCCAGCATTTT. As protein: CASGPESRTGGNQPQHF.

The rearrangement uses TRBV2 and TRBJ1-5; TRBD1 matches at 7 bases. Germline V gives CDR1 SNHLY, CDR2 FYNNEI. The CDR3 loop spans 14 amino acids. The V segment lost 3 bases and the J segment 7 bases; nucleotides outside the gene matches: 6. The CDR3 nucleotides read TGTGCCAGCAGTGAGTACAGGGGCGGACAGCCCCAGCATTTT. Protein product: CASSEYRGGQPQHF.

CDR3 sequence (DNA): TGTGCCAGCAGCCCTTTGGTGGGAGTGAACACTGAAGCTTTCTTT. It specifies CASSPLVGVNTEAFF. This rearrangement joins TRBV7-9 to TRBJ1-1; D not certain. V gave up 5 bases and J gave up 0 bases, with 13 bases separating them. Germline V gene sequence: CDR1 SEHNR, CDR2 FQNEAQ (reference sequence). The CDR3 sequence is 15 residues long.

The rearrangement uses TRBV10-3 and TRBJ2-7; the match to TRBD2 covers 9 bases. V lost 8 bases and J lost 1; bases outside the gene matches: 9. The CDR3 loop spans 15 amino acids. Germline V CDR1 and CDR2: ENHRY, SYGVKD. The CDR3 here is CAILAGGLGSYEQYF. DNA for the CDR3: TGTGCCATCCTCGCGGGGGGGCTCGGTTCCTACGAGCAGTACTTC.

The genes are TRBV2 and TRBJ1-3; 8 bases are a match to TRBD1. Germline trimming cut 8 bases from V and 4 bases from J; bases unmatched to any gene: 10. The CDR3 length is 15 residues. The germline V gene has CDR1 SNHLY and CDR2 FYNNEI. Written as DNA, the CDR3 is TGTGCCAGCTCTAAGGACAGGGCCTCCGGAAACACCATATATTTT. Translating it yields CASSKDRASGNTIYF.

This clone has a single count. The chain recombines TRBV15 with TRBJ2-1; weak D call: TRBD1 (6 bases). The V end was cut by 3 bases, the J end by 14 bases, with 26 bases between. CDR1 and CDR2 from the germline V gene are LNHNV and YYDKDF (reference sequence). CDR3 length: 16 amino acids. The CDR3 region is CATSRTGQGGYRLEFF. DNA of the CDR3: TGTGCCACCAGCAGGACCGGGCAAGGGGGTTACAGGTTGGAGTTCTTC.

This clone was seen a few times. The chain has TRBV2 and TRBJ2-7; TRBD1 is a possible D gene (5 bases). The CDR3 consists of 15 residues. V gave up 1 base and J gave up 0 bases, with 10 bases separating them. Germline assignment: CDR1 SNHLY and CDR2 FYNNEI. The CDR3 coding sequence is TGTGCCAGCAGTGAAGGGAGAGACAGCTCCTACGAGCAGTACTTC. The encoded protein is CASSEGRDSSYEQYF.

In this sample, this clone turned up a few times. The chain joins TRBV6-8 to TRBJ2-7; 8 positions agree with TRBD2. Trimming removed 5 bases from V and 2 bases from J; junction bases left unmatched: 8. CDR3 length equals 15 residues. Per germline, CDR1 MNHGY and CDR2 SAAAGT. The CDR3 reads CASSPPRLAPYEQYF. CDR3 in DNA: TGTGCCAGCAGTCCTCCCCGACTAGCGCCCTACGAGCAGTACTTC.

This chain uses TRBV28 with TRBJ1-3; D gene unclear. CDR1 and CDR2 (germline): MDHEN, SYDVKM. The V and J ends lost 6 bases and 4 bases respectively, with 19 bases between them. This CDR3 is 16 amino acids long. The CDR3 sequence is CASRDYPRTEGNTIYF. CDR3 coding DNA: TGTGCCAGCAGGGACTATCCTAGGACGGAGGGAAACACCATATATTTT.

In DNA form, the CDR3 reads TGCGCCAGCCAACAGACAGGGGCGACTAACACTGAAGCTTTCTTT. This translates into CASQQTGATNTEAFF. The chain couples TRBV10-1 to TRBJ1-1; the match to TRBD1 covers 8 bases. J was trimmed by 2 bases and V by 8 bases; bases with no gene match: 10. The CDR3 spans 15 residues. The V gene's germline CDR1 is WNHNN and CDR2 SYGVQD (reference sequence).

This chain joins TRBV5-8 and TRBJ1-5; TRBD1 might be the D (6 bases). The CDR3 sequence is 13 residues long. CDR1 SGHTS and CDR2 YDEGEE come from the germline V gene. The ends were cut back, 4 bases at V and 7 bases at J, with 12 bases in the middle. The CDR3 sequence is CASSPTGYQPQHF. The CDR3, as DNA: TGTGCCAGCAGCCCTACAGGGTACCAGCCCCAGCATTTT.

The chain links TRBV28 to TRBJ1-1, with a weak D call TRBD1 (6 bases). Germline loops: CDR1 MDHEN, CDR2 SYDVKM. Trimming left V 8 bases short and J 11 bases short, with 27 bases between. The CDR3 is 15 residues long. The CDR3 here is CASGNPDRPRPDAFF. CDR3 nucleotides: TGTGCCAGCGGAAACCCCGACAGGCCACGACCCGACGCTTTCTTT.

The rearrangement uses TRBV24-1 and TRBJ2-1, with 11 bases that match TRBD2. CDR1 and CDR2 (germline): KGHDR, SFDVKD. V lost 7 bases to trimming and J lost 8 bases; unmatched junction nucleotides: 6. The CDR3 contains 14 residues. Here the CDR3 DNA reads TGTGCCACCAGGACTAGCGGGAATCTTCATGAGCAGTTCTTC. It encodes CATRTSGNLHEQFF.

The CDR3 nucleotides read TGTGCCAGCTCAAAAGGGGGCTTGAATTCACCCCTCCACTTT. Its translation is CASSKGGLNSPLHF. The chain links TRBV18 to TRBJ1-6; 7 bases fit TRBD1. Losses at the gene ends were 5 bases for V and 7 bases for J; bases not matched to a gene: 5. CDR1 KGHSH and CDR2 LQKENI come from the germline V gene. The CDR3 is 14 amino acids.

The rearrangement uses TRBV5-1 and TRBJ1-2; 8 positions match TRBD1. In germline, CDR1 is SGHRS, CDR2 YFSETQ. J lost 8 bases, V lost 5 bases, and 8 bases had no gene match. The CDR3 covers 13 residues. CDR3 bases: TGCGCCAGCAGAGGTGGACAGGGAGACGGCTACACCTTC. Its protein is CASRGGQGDGYTF.

The chain carries TRBV11-2 and TRBJ2-1, with 7 bases identical to TRBD2. The CDR3 spans 13 residues. The germline gives CDR1 SGHAT, CDR2 FQNNGV. The ends lost 6 bases at V and 7 bases at J; junction bases unmatched: 6. CDR3 sequence reads: CASSGGGSNEQFF. CDR3 DNA sequence: TGTGCCAGCAGTGGTGGCGGGAGTAATGAGCAGTTCTTC.